This TCR beta chain was recovered during a study of response to subunit inactivated influenza vaccine. TCRdb processed the RT-PCR reads anew with MiXCR; each CDR3 protein has one entry. Among 450,000 to 500,000 distinct CDR3 sequences listed, about a tenth were seen once. The CDR3 spans 12 residues. V lost 7 bases, J lost 7 bases, and 3 bases stayed unmatched. From germline, CDR1 is MDHEN and CDR2 SYDVKM. This clonotype occurred many times. The chain joins TRBV28 to TRBJ2-7; 11 bases map to TRBD1. This receptor was identified in a man between 45 and 60 years old who received an inactivated influenza vaccine. Sequencing used PBMCs from blood, obtained roughly 45 days after vaccination. The DNA for the CDR3 is TGTGCCAGCAAGGACAGGGGGCGTGAGCAGTACTTC. Its protein product is CASKDRGREQYF. Based on the CDR3 plus reference TRBV28 and TRBJ2-7, the full variable domain is DVKVTQSSRYLVKRTGEKVFLECVQDMDHENMFWYRQDPGLGLRLIYFSYDVKMKEKGDIPEGYSVSREKKERFSLILESASTNQTSMYLCASKDRGREQYFGPGTRLTVT.